The 29 T cell receptor beta chains below were found in one sample sequenced in a study of blood T cell repertoires in COVID-19. Here immunoSEQ multiplex PCR was the method, and the copy in TCRdb shows in-frame clones only, minus some. This sample yields roughly 250,000 clones, of which roughly 91% are seen a single time; about 0.79% belongs to the top ten. Specimen: peripheral blood. The source of these receptors is a young man with COVID-19, enrolled during active disease.

This chain links TRBV2 with TRBJ1-6, with D perhaps matching TRBD1 (6 bases). The V gene lost 6 bases and the J gene lost 7 bases, with 19 bases spanning the gap. Germline assignment: CDR1 SNHLY and CDR2 FYNNEI. The CDR3 runs to 16 residues. For the CDR3, the DNA is TGTGCCAGCAGGCCAGGACAGCTGATATGGAATTCACCCCTCCACTTT. The encoded protein is CASRPGQLIWNSPLHF.

This clone is a singleton in its sample. The V gene is TRBV10-3, the J gene TRBJ2-5; 7 nucleotides align to TRBD1. V gave up 4 bases and J gave up 1 base; unmatched junction bases: 6. In germline, CDR1 is ENHRY, CDR2 SYGVKD. This CDR3 spans 15 amino acids. DNA of the CDR3: TGTGCCATCAGTGGTTCTACAGGGGCCCAAGAGACCCAGTACTTC. Translated: CAISGSTGAQETQYF.

The rearrangement uses TRBV19 and TRBJ2-3, with 8 nucleotides matching TRBD2. CDR1 is LNHDA, CDR2 SQIVND, per germline (reference sequence). The V segment lost 3 bases and the J segment 2 bases; nucleotides outside the gene matches: 4. This CDR3 is 15 amino acids long. The CDR3 region has the DNA TGTGCCAGTAGTATCCCGGGGGGGCCCACAGATACGCAGTATTTT. Residues: CASSIPGGPTDTQYF.

V gene TRBV4-1 combines with J gene TRBJ2-6; possible D gene TRBD2, 7 bases. The germline V gene has CDR1 MGHRA and CDR2 YSYEKL. V was trimmed by 0 bases and J by 2 bases, leaving 14 bases between them. The CDR3 has 18 residues. The CDR3: CASSQEAGAVAGANVLTF. CDR3 nucleotide sequence: TGCGCCAGCAGCCAAGAGGCGGGGGCAGTAGCTGGGGCCAACGTCCTGACTTTC.

V and J are TRBV5-4 and TRBJ2-1; 10 nucleotides align to TRBD2. This CDR3 spans 16 amino acids. Germline CDR1 SGHNT, CDR2 YYREEE (reference sequence). V was pared by 3 bases and J by 0 bases, with 3 bases of the junction left unmatched. In DNA form, the CDR3 reads TGTGCCAGCAGCTCCAGCGGGGGGGGCTCCTACAATGAGCAGTTCTTC. It specifies CASSSSGGGSYNEQFF.

With regard to this clone: Additional DNA sequences in this sample encode the identical CDR3. The rearrangement links TRBV15 to TRBJ1-2; D perhaps matches TRBD1 (5 bases). The germline CDR1 and CDR2 sequences are LNHNV and YYDKDF (reference sequence). This CDR3 contains 14 residues. V dropped 0 bases and J dropped 2 bases, with 7 bases sitting between them. The CDR3, as DNA: TGTGCCACCAGCAGAGATCGGGGGAACTATGGCTACACCTTC. It translates to CATSRDRGNYGYTF. Supplemented by reference TRBV15 and TRBJ1-2, the full variable domain reads DAMVIQNPRYQVTQFGKPVTLSCSQTLNHNVMYWYQQKSSQAPKLLFHYYDKDFNNEADTPDNFQSRRPNTSFCFLDIRSPGLGDTAMYLCATSRDRGNYGYTFGSGTRLTVV.

The chain recombines TRBV7-2 with TRBJ2-5; a weak D match, TRBD2 (6 bases). Germline V lookup: CDR1 SGHTA, CDR2 FQGNSA. The V end lost 2 bases, the J end lost 4 bases, and 11 bases lay between the germline ends. This CDR3 region has 14 residues. The DNA for the CDR3 is TGTGCCAGCAGCTTATTCGTGGGGGGAGAGACCCAGTACTTC. It yields the protein CASSLFVGGETQYF.

The chain couples TRBV10-3 to TRBJ2-5, with a possible D match to TRBD1 (5 bases). The CDR3 has 13 amino acids. V lost 7 bases and J lost 2, with 11 bases in between. The germline gives CDR1 ENHRY, CDR2 SYGVKD. Written as DNA, the CDR3 is TGTGCCATCATGGGCAGGGAACAAGAGACCCAGTACTTC. It translates to CAIMGREQETQYF.

V is TRBV19 and J is TRBJ1-1; tentatively, D is TRBD1 (5 bases). Trimming stripped 3 bases from V and 1 base from J, with 15 bases between. The CDR3 is made up of 16 amino acids. CDR1 and CDR2 from the germline V gene are LNHDA and SQIVND (reference sequence). CDR3 in amino acids: CASSMRGDIWNTEAFF. DNA of the CDR3: TGTGCCAGTAGTATGCGGGGCGACATTTGGAACACTGAAGCTTTCTTT.

The J gene is TRBJ1-5, the V gene TRBV10-1; the D gene is possibly TRBD1 (5 bases). This CDR3 contains 13 residues. Germline-derived CDR1 and CDR2 are WNHNN and SYGVQD (reference sequence). V lost 8 bases, J lost 3 bases, and 11 bases lay in between. DNA of the CDR3: TGCGCCAGCCAGGCAGGGAACAATCAGCCCCAGCATTTT. Translating gives CASQAGNNQPQHF.

J is TRBJ1-2 and V is TRBV6-5; D might be TRBD1 (5 bases). This CDR3 region has 13 residues. Looked up from germline, CDR1 is MNHEY and CDR2 is SVGAGI. Trimming cost V 6 bases and J 8 bases, with 16 bases left between them. The CDR3 nucleotides are TGTGCCAGCAGCCCCGGTCAGGGATTAGGCTACACCTTC. Encoded protein: CASSPGQGLGYTF.

The CDR3 DNA sequence: TGCGCCAGCAGCCAAGATGAGAGGCGGGGGGGCTACAATGAGCAGTTCTTC. It specifies CASSQDERRGGYNEQFF. J is TRBJ2-1 and V is TRBV4-1; 9 bases line up with TRBD2. The CDR3 totals 17 residues. The V gene's germline CDR1 is MGHRA and CDR2 YSYEKL. The junction had 6 bases not matched to a gene; V was cut back by 0 bases and J by 3 bases.

The chain recombines TRBV5-1 with TRBJ1-2; 10 bases are shared with TRBD1. The CDR3 extends over 14 amino acids. Germline lookup yields CDR1 SGHRS and CDR2 YFSETQ. Trimming at V came to 4 bases and at J to 2 bases, leaving 2 bases not matched to a gene. CDR3 in amino acids: CASSKDRGNYGYTF. CDR3 bases: TGCGCCAGCAGCAAGGACAGGGGGAACTATGGCTACACCTTC.

The chain is built from TRBV7-3 and TRBJ1-6; 7 bases map to TRBD1. CDR3 size: 15 residues. V was clipped by 1 base and J by 6 bases; unmatched bases: 3. Per germline, CDR1 SGHTA and CDR2 FQGTGA. The DNA of the CDR3 is TGTGCCAGCAGCTTAAAGGGACAGAGTAATTCACCCCTCCACTTT. It codes for CASSLKGQSNSPLHF.

The chain links TRBV6-6 to TRBJ2-7; TRBD2 matches at 8 bases. V was clipped by 6 bases and J by 3 bases; unmatched bases: 7. The CDR3 contains 14 residues. Germline lookup yields CDR1 MNHNY and CDR2 SVGAGI (reference sequence). In DNA form, the CDR3 reads TGTGCCAGCAGCCCTGGAAGCGGGGGCTACGAGCAGTACTTC. Translated: CASSPGSGGYEQYF.

This chain uses TRBV5-6 with TRBJ2-1, with TRBD1 as a possible D gene (5 bases). Per germline, CDR1 SGHDT and CDR2 YYEEEE. Trimming cost V 3 bases and J 0 bases, with 13 bases left between them. This CDR3 is 16 amino acids long. CDR3 loop: CASSWPGLISYNEQFF. The CDR3 bases are TGTGCCAGCAGCTGGCCAGGGCTTATCTCCTACAATGAGCAGTTCTTC.

The chain recombines TRBV6-5 with TRBJ1-5; TRBD1 aligns across 9 bases. The V and J ends lost 6 bases and 6 bases, in that order; junction bases with no gene match: 6. This CDR3 spans 14 amino acids. From germline, CDR1 is MNHEY and CDR2 SVGAGI. CDR3 bases: TGTGCCAGCAGGCAAGACAGGGGGAGTCAGCCCCAGCATTTT. Encoded protein: CASRQDRGSQPQHF.

The gene calls are TRBV7-9 and TRBJ2-7; D unresolved. CDR1 and CDR2 (germline): SEHNR, FQNEAQ (reference sequence). Trimming removed 4 bases from V and 3 bases from J, with 7 bases in between. This CDR3 has 12 residues. CDR3 residues: CASSSTHYEQYF. The CDR3 bases are TGTGCCAGCAGCTCGACACACTACGAGCAGTACTTC.

The V call is TRBV5-1, the J call TRBJ1-1, with D unclear. Trimming removed 6 bases at V and 1 base at J, with 10 bases between. CDR1 SGHRS and CDR2 YFSETQ come from the germline V gene. The CDR3 spans 13 residues. CDR3 nucleotide sequence: TGCGCCAGCACCGAAGCGGGGAACACTGAAGCTTTCTTT. It translates to CASTEAGNTEAFF.

The chain couples TRBV5-1 to TRBJ1-5; TRBD1 agrees at 9 bases. Per the germline V gene, CDR1 is SGHRS and CDR2 is YFSETQ. Trimming cost V 4 bases and J 4 bases; bases outside gene matches: 3. CDR3 length: 14 amino acids. The CDR3 loop reads CASSAGTGNQPQHF. DNA for the CDR3: TGCGCCAGCAGCGCCGGGACAGGGAATCAGCCCCAGCATTTT.

The V gene is TRBV9, the J gene TRBJ1-2; no reliable D call. The length of the CDR3 is 14 residues. The V end was cut by 3 bases, the J end by 7 bases, with 16 bases between. The germline V gene has CDR1 SGDLS and CDR2 YYNGEE. CDR3 region: CASSAYLAGGGYTF. CDR3 nucleotides: TGTGCCAGCAGCGCCTACCTGGCGGGCGGTGGCTACACCTTC.

This clone was recorded a few times. This rearrangement joins TRBV3-1 (or the pseudogene TRBV3-2) to TRBJ1-2; TRBD1 agrees at 9 bases. In germline, CDR1 is LGHDT, CDR2 YNNKEL (reference sequence). The CDR3 has 15 residues. V lost 1 base, J lost 8 bases, and 8 bases stayed unmatched. CDR3 in DNA: TGTGCCAGCAGCCAAGCGGGACAGGGCTTTGAAGGCTACACCTTC. Protein: CASSQAGQGFEGYTF.

The chain links TRBV7-9 to TRBJ2-7; possibly TRBD1 for D (7 bases). The V gene's germline CDR1 is SEHNR and CDR2 FQNEAQ (reference sequence). This CDR3 is 17 amino acids long. The ends were cut back, 0 bases at V and 1 base at J, with 16 bases in the middle. CDR3 nucleotides: TGTGCCAGCAGCTTAGCGCTGGAGGGGGCCTCGTCCTACGAGCAGTACTTC. Protein product: CASSLALEGASSYEQYF. The entire variable domain, with the rest obtained from reference TRBV7-9 and TRBJ2-7, is as follows: DTGVSQNPRHKITKRGQNVTFRCDPISEHNRLYWYRQTLGQGPEFLTYFQNEAQLEKSRLLSDRFSAERPKGSFSTLEIQRTEQGDSAMYLCASSLALEGASSYEQYFGPGTRLTVT.

V gene TRBV6-4 combines with J gene TRBJ2-3; 13 positions match TRBD2. This CDR3 is 15 amino acids long. V gave up 3 bases and J gave up 3 bases; unmatched junction bases: 0. Germline V CDR1 and CDR2: MRHNA, SNTAGT. CDR3 sequence (DNA): TGTGCCAGCAGTGAGGGACTAGCGGGGACAGATACGCAGTATTTT. Translated: CASSEGLAGTDTQYF.

The chain couples TRBV6-5 to TRBJ2-7; the match to TRBD2 covers 9 bases. Germline assignment: CDR1 MNHEY and CDR2 SVGAGI. J was trimmed by 5 bases and V by 5 bases; bases with no gene match: 10. The CDR3 is made up of 15 amino acids. Written as DNA, the CDR3 is TGTGCCAGCAGTCCCCCAGGACTAGCGTATAACGAGCAGTACTTC. Translated: CASSPPGLAYNEQYF.

The rearrangement links TRBV6-4 to TRBJ1-4, with D perhaps matching TRBD1 (6 bases). This CDR3 is built from 16 residues. V lost 2 bases, J lost 4 bases, and 14 bases lay in between. CDR1 and CDR2 (germline): MRHNA, SNTAGT. CDR3 loop: CASSDIIQGVNEKLFF. CDR3 nucleotides: TGTGCCAGCAGTGACATAATACAGGGAGTTAATGAAAAACTGTTTTTT.

This chain links TRBV11-2 with TRBJ2-1, with 8 positions matching TRBD1. The CDR3 extends over 15 amino acids. Looked up from germline, CDR1 is SGHAT and CDR2 is FQNNGV. The V segment lost 5 bases and the J segment 2 bases; nucleotides outside the gene matches: 5. The CDR3 sequence: CASSPTTGAYNEQFF. The CDR3 coding sequence is TGTGCCAGCAGCCCAACGACAGGGGCCTACAATGAGCAGTTCTTC.

V gene TRBV5-6 combines with J gene TRBJ2-1; a possible D gene is TRBD2 (6 bases). CDR1 and CDR2 from the germline V gene are SGHDT and YYEEEE. The CDR3 totals 15 residues. V dropped 0 bases and J dropped 4 bases, with 11 bases sitting between them. The CDR3 DNA reads as TGTGCCAGCAGCTTGGGGATAGCGGTATACAATGAGCAGTTCTTC. Amino acid sequence: CASSLGIAVYNEQFF. The whole variable domain, remainder taken from reference TRBV5-6 and TRBJ2-1, is DAGVTQSPTHLIKTRGQQVTLRCSPKSGHDTVSWYQQALGQGPQFIFQYYEEEERQRGNFPDRFSGHQFPNYSSELNVNALLLGDSALYLCASSLGIAVYNEQFFGPGTRLTVL.

The chain employs TRBV29-1 and TRBJ1-2; D gene unclear. V gave up 5 bases and J gave up 0 bases, with 7 bases separating them. Germline V lookup: CDR1 SQVTM, CDR2 ANQGSEA. There are 12 residues in the CDR3. CDR3 sequence reads: CSVITANYGYTF. In nucleotides, the CDR3 is TGCAGCGTTATCACAGCTAACTATGGCTACACCTTC.